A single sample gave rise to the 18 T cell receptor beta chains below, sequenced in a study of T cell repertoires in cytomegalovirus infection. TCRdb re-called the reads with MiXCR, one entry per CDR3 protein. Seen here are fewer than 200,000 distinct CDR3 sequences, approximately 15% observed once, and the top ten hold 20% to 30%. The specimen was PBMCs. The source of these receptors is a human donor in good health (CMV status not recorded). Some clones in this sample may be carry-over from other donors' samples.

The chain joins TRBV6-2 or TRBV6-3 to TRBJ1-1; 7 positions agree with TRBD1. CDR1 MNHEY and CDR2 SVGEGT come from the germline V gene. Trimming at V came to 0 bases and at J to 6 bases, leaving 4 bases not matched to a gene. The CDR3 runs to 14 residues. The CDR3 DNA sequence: TGTGCCAGCAGTTACTCGCGCACAGGGGCTGAAGCTTTCTTT. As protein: CASSYSRTGAEAFF.

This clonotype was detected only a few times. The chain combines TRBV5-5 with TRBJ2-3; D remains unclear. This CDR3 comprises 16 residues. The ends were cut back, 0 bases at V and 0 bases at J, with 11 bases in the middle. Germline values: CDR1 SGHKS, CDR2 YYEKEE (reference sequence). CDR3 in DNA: TGTGCCAGCAGCTTGGGGCAGCAAACTAGCACAGATACGCAGTATTTT. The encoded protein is CASSLGQQTSTDTQYF.

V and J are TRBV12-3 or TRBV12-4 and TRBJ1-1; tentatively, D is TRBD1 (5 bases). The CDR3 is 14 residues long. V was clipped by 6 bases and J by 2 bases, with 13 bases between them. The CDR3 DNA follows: TGTGCCAGCAGCCCTGGGGGGGACAACACTGAAGCTTTCTTT. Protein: CASSPGGDNTEAFF.

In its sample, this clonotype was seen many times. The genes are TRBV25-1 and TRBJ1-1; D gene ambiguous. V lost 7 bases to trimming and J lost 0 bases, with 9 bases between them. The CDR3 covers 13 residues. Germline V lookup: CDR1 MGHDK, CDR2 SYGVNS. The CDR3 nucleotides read TGTGCCAGCATCAACCAGATGAACACTGAAGCTTTCTTT. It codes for CASINQMNTEAFF. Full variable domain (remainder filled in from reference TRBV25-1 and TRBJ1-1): EADIYQTPRYLVIGTGKKITLECSQTMGHDKMYWYQQDPGMELHLIHYSYGVNSTEKGDLSSESTVSRIRTEHFPLTLESARPSHTSQYLCASINQMNTEAFFGQGTRLTVV.

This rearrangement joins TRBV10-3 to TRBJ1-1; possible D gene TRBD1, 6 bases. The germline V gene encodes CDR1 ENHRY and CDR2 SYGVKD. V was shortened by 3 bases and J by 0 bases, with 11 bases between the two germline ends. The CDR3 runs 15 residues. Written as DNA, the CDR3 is TGTGCCATCAGTGAAAACAGGGAGATGAACACTGAAGCTTTCTTT. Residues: CAISENREMNTEAFF.

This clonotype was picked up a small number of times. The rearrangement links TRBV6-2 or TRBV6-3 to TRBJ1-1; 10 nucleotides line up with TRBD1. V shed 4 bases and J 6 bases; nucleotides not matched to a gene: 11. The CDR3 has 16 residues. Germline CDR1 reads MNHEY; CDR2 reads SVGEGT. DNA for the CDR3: TGTGCCAGCAGTTGGATACCGGGACAGGGGAGCCCTGAAGCTTTCTTT. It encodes CASSWIPGQGSPEAFF.

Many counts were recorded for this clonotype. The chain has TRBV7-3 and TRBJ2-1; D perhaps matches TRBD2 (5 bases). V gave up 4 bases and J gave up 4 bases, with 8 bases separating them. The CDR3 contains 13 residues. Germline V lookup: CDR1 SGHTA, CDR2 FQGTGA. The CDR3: CASSSGEYNEQFF. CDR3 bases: TGTGCCAGCAGCTCCGGGGAGTACAATGAGCAGTTCTTC.

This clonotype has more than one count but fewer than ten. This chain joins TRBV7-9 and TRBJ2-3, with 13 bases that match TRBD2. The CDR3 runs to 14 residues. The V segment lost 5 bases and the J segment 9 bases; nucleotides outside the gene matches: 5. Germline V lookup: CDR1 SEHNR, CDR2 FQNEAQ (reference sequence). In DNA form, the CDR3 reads TGTGCCAGCAGCCCCCGGACTAGCGGGAGAACGCAGTATTTT. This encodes CASSPRTSGRTQYF. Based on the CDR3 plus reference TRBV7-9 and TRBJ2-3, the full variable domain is DTGVSQNPRHKITKRGQNVTFRCDPISEHNRLYWYRQTLGQGPEFLTYFQNEAQLEKSRLLSDRFSAERPKGSFSTLEIQRTEQGDSAMYLCASSPRTSGRTQYFGPGTRLTVL.

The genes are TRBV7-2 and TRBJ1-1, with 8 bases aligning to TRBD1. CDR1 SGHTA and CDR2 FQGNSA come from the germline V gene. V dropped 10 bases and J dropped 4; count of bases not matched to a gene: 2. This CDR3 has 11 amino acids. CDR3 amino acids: CAIQGGTEAFF. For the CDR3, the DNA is TGTGCCATACAGGGGGGCACTGAAGCTTTCTTT.

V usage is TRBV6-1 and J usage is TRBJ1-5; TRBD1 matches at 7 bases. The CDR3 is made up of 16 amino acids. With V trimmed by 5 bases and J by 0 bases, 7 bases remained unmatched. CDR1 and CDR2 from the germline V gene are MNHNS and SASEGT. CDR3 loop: CASSKMGQRSNQPQHF. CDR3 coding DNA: TGTGCCAGCAGTAAAATGGGACAGCGTAGCAATCAGCCCCAGCATTTT.

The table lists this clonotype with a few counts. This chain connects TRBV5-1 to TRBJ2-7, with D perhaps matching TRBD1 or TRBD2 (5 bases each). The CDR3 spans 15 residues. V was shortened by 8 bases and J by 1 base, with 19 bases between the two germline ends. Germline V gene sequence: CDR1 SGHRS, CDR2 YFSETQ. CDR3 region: CASTPRGTNSYEQYF. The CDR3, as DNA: TGCGCCAGTACCCCCCGGGGCACGAATTCCTACGAGCAGTACTTC.

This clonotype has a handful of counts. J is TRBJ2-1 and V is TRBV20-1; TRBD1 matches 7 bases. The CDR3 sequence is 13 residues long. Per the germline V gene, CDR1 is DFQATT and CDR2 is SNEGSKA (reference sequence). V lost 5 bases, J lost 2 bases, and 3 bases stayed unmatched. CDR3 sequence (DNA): TGCAGTGCTCTCCAGGGGGCCTACAATGAGCAGTTCTTC. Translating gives CSALQGAYNEQFF.

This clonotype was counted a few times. CDR3 amino acids: CASSQEGEKLFF. CDR3 coding DNA: TGCGCCAGCAGCCAAGAAGGAGAAAAACTGTTTTTT. The chain links TRBV4-1 to TRBJ1-4; D remains unclear. The CDR3 has 12 amino acids. Between the trimmed V and J ends, which lost 0 bases and 8 bases, there was a span of 4 bases. CDR1 is MGHRA, CDR2 YSYEKL, per germline.

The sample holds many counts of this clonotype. The CDR3 spells CASSLEAAGGPDGELFF. For the CDR3, the DNA is TGTGCCAGCAGCTTAGAGGCAGCGGGAGGCCCGGACGGGGAGCTGTTTTTT. The chain links TRBV7-2 to TRBJ2-2; 9 nucleotides align to TRBD2. The V gene's germline CDR1 is SGHTA and CDR2 FQGNSA. V was pared by 1 base and J by 7 bases, with 10 bases of the junction left unmatched. The CDR3 consists of 17 residues.

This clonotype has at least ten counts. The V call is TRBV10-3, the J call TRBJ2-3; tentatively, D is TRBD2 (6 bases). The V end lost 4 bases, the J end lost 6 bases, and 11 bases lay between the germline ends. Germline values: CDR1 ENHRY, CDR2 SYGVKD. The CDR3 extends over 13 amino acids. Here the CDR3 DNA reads TGTGCCATCAGTGCCGGGACTTCGGATACGCAGTATTTT. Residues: CAISAGTSDTQYF.

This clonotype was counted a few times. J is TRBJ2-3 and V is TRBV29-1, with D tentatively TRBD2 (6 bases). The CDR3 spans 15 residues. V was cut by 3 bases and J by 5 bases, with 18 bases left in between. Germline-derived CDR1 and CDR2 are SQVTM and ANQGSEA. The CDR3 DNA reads TGCAGCGTTGATCGGCGCGGGGTTGATGGAGATACGCAGTATTTT. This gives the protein CSVDRRGVDGDTQYF.

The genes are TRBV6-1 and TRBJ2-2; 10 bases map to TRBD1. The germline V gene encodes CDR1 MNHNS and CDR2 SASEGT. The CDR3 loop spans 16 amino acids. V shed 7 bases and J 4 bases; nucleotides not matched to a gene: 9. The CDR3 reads CASTKRQGAGTGELFF. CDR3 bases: TGTGCCAGCACCAAGAGACAGGGGGCGGGCACCGGGGAGCTGTTTTTT.

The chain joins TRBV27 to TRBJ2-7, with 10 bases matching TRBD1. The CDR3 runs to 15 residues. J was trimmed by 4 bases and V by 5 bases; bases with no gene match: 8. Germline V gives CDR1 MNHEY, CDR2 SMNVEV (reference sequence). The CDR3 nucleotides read TGTGCCAGCAGTACATCGGGACAGGGGTCGTACGAGCAGTACTTC. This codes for CASSTSGQGSYEQYF.